A selection of T cell receptor beta chains follows, all from one sample in a study of T-cell memory formation after mild COVID-19. TCRdb re-called the 5' RACE reads through MiXCR, storing one row per CDR3 protein. The data show nearly 350,000 distinct CDR3 sequences, 10% to 15% seen once. The sequenced sample consisted of PBMCs or a T cell subset sorted from them (not recorded which). The receptors here all came from a man in his late teens or twenties who had mild COVID-19 (a few samples of this study predate the infection). Cell type and time point are not known. Both conserved end residues are part of each CDR3. The order of the fields is D gene, J gene, V gene, clone size, CDR3 DNA, CDR3 protein. D genes are given only for firm matches. Expanded clones get a size class; other rows say once, few or many, or leave the size out.

D: TRBD1; J: TRBJ2-3; V: TRBV11-1; size: many; DNA: TGTGCCAGCAGCTTACCCAGGGGGCTTGGGGATACGCAGTATTTT; CDR3: CASSLPRGLGDTQYF
D: TRBD2; J: TRBJ2-5; V: TRBV28; size: -; DNA: TGTGCCAGCAGCCAACTAGCGGGGGACCGAGAGACCCAGTACTTC; CDR3: CASSQLAGDRETQYF
D: -; J: TRBJ1-2; V: TRBV16; size: few; DNA: TGTGCCAGCAGCCAATCGGGTGACAGCCCTTTCTATGGCTACACCTTC; CDR3: CASSQSGDSPFYGYTF
D: TRBD2; J: TRBJ2-3; V: TRBV27; size: few; DNA: TGTGCCAGCAGCCCCTATAGCGGGGGCGATTCAGATACGCAGTATTTT; CDR3: CASSPYSGGDSDTQYF
D: -; J: TRBJ2-5; V: TRBV7-2; size: few; DNA: TGTGCCAGCATCCCAGGCGGGTGGGAGACCCAGTACTTC; CDR3: CASIPGGWETQYF
D: TRBD1; J: TRBJ2-1; V: TRBV7-7; size: few; DNA: TGTGCCAGCAGCCCAAATGGGTACAGGGGCCTGAATGAGCAGTTCTTC; CDR3: CASSPNGYRGLNEQFF
D: -; J: TRBJ1-6; V: TRBV11-2; size: few; DNA: TGTGCCAGCAGCTTTCAAGGGTCCTCACCCCTCCACTTT; CDR3: CASSFQGSSPLHF
D: -; J: TRBJ1-1; V: TRBV5-1; size: -; DNA: TGCGCCAGCGGACACAGGAGTGACACTGAAGCTTTCTTT; CDR3: CASGHRSDTEAFF
D: -; J: TRBJ2-3; V: TRBV4-3; size: few; DNA: TGCGCCAGCAGCCAAACCGGGACAAGGACAGATACGCAGTATTTT; CDR3: CASSQTGTRTDTQYF
D: -; J: TRBJ2-3; V: TRBV7-3; size: -; DNA: TGTGCCAGCAGCACCCCACGACAGGAGCGCACTAGCACAGATACGCAGTATTTT; CDR3: CASSTPRQERTSTDTQYF